This T cell receptor (beta chain) was sequenced for a study of blood T cell repertoires in COVID-19. Study details: The samples span acute and convalescent COVID-19 from the United States, Italy and Spain.

In the study's own analysis: Amplified reference gene primers provided the basis for estimating nucleated cell counts. Using immunoSEQ multiplex PCR, the repertoire was profiled, and TCRdb retains in-frame clones only, with some absent. V and J calls and clone size follow that table, whereas D and trimming were derived from the DNA. Of around 86,000 clones listed, less than 85% are singletons. The germline gives CDR1 MNHEY, CDR2 SMNVEV (reference sequence). J was trimmed by 0 bases and V by 6 bases; bases with no gene match: 8. The CDR3 contains 15 residues. Material for sequencing was peripheral blood. The V call is TRBV27, the J call TRBJ2-7, with 7 bases fitting TRBD2. This sequence originates from a man older than 75 with acute or convalescent COVID-19. DNA of the CDR3: TGTGCCAGCAGAACTCCGGGACTACGCTCCTACGAGCAGTACTTC. As protein: CASRTPGLRSYEQYF.